The TCR beta chain under discussion was sequenced for a study of shared T cell receptors in the human thymus. Germline V gives CDR1 PRHDT, CDR2 FYEKMQ (reference sequence). V dropped 0 bases and J dropped 1; count of bases not matched to a gene: 12. The CDR3 runs 19 residues. Some clones are missing from TCRdb's copy, which holds only in-frame ones; the method was immunoSEQ multiplex PCR. The sample consists of over 350,000 clones, about 95% of them appearing once. This TCR came from a human donor. This chain links TRBV13 with TRBJ2-3; 8 positions match TRBD2. Sequenced material: thymocytes. CDR3 nucleotide sequence: TGTGCCAGCAGCTTAGGGCCCACGAGCGGGAGTACGGGCACAGATACGCAGTATTTT. Protein sequence: CASSLGPTSGSTGTDTQYF. The whole variable domain, filled in from reference TRBV13 and TRBJ2-3, reads AAGVIQSPRHLIKEKRETATLKCYPIPRHDTVYWYQQGPGQDPQFLISFYEKMQSDKGSIPDRFSAQQFSDYHSELNMSSLELGDSALYFCASSLGPTSGSTGTDTQYFGPGTRLTVL.